Listed below are T cell receptor beta chains from one sample, sequenced in a study of regulatory T cells in long-lasting Graves disease. TCRdb passed the multiplex PCR reads through MiXCR, listing each CDR3 protein once. The data show hundreds of thousands of distinct CDR3 sequences, more than 15% seen once. These data were also filed under a second study, of T cells in Graves' hyperthyroidism and ophthalmopathy.

The material was peripheral blood mononuclear cells (PBMCs), obtained at new diagnosis, from a patient treated with antithyroid drugs. The receptors originated from a man aged 18 to 30 with Graves disease. Each CDR3 is given with its conserved first and last residue. The order of the fields is clone size, D gene, V gene, J gene, CDR3 DNA, CDR3 protein. D genes are given only for firm matches. A row's size may be missing; if present it is once, few, many or a size class.

few	.	TRBV7-9	TRBJ1-1	TGTGCCAGCAGCTTACTGGGACTGAAAATGAACACTGAAGCTTTCTTT	CASSLLGLKMNTEAFF
many	TRBD1	TRBV7-9	TRBJ1-2	TGTGCCAGCAGCCCCTGGGACAGGACCCATGGCTACACCTTC	CASSPWDRTHGYTF
few	.	TRBV7-9	TRBJ1-1	TGTGCCAGCAGCCCACAGGCGGGGCAGGGGATTCCCAACACTGAAGCTTTCTTT	CASSPQAGQGIPNTEAFF
many	.	TRBV2	TRBJ2-3	TGTGCCAGCAGACCTTCTCGCGATACGCAGTATTTT	CASRPSRDTQYF
.	TRBD2	TRBV4-1	TRBJ2-1	TGCGCCAGCAGCCAATCCGATAGCGGGAGCTCCTACAATGAGCAGTTCTTC	CASSQSDSGSSYNEQFF
many	TRBD1	TRBV11-3	TRBJ1-1	TGTGCCAGCAGCCCCCGACAGGGAGGTGAAGCTTTCTTT	CASSPRQGGEAFF
many	.	TRBV3-1	TRBJ2-3	TGTGCCAGCAGCCTGAGCTCTAGAAATACGCAGTATTTT	CASSLSSRNTQYF
many	.	TRBV2	TRBJ2-3	TGTGCCAGCAGGGCAGGGGCAGATACGCAGTATTTT	CASRAGADTQYF
few	.	TRBV20-1	TRBJ2-7	TGCAGTGCTAGAGATGCCGGGGCCGAGCAGTACTTC	CSARDAGAEQYF
many	.	TRBV28	TRBJ2-7	TGTGCCACCCTCAGGGAGTCCTACGAGCAGTACTTC	CATLRESYEQYF
.	TRBD1	TRBV24-1	TRBJ2-2	TGTGCCACCAGTGCGGGACAGGGGACGGCCGGGGAGCTGTTTTTT	CATSAGQGTAGELFF
many	.	TRBV3-1	TRBJ2-5	TGTGCCAGCAGCCAAGTGAACCAAGAGACCCAGTACTTC	CASSQVNQETQYF
.	TRBD2	TRBV4-1	TRBJ2-7	TGCGCCAGCAGCCAGACTAGCGGGAACTCCTACGAGCAGTACTTC	CASSQTSGNSYEQYF
.	.	TRBV19	TRBJ1-4	TGTGCCAGTAGACTCCCCGGCCCGTCGTTTAATGAAAAACTGTTTTTT	CASRLPGPSFNEKLFF
.	.	TRBV20-1	TRBJ2-7	TGCAGTGCTAGGGTGGGAGGTTCCCTTGGCGAGCAGTACTTC	CSARVGGSLGEQYF
many	TRBD1	TRBV11-3	TRBJ2-2	TGTGCCAGCAGCCAACGACAGGGGCTTGCCGGGGAGCTGTTTTTT	CASSQRQGLAGELFF
few	.	TRBV6-4	TRBJ2-1	TGTGCCAGCAGCCCCAGAGGGGGGGCGATCAACAATGAGCAGTTCTTC	CASSPRGGAINNEQFF
many	TRBD2	TRBV20-1	TRBJ2-7	TGCAGTGCTAGGAGATGGCGGGAGGCCGCCTACGAGCAGTACTTC	CSARRWREAAYEQYF
many	TRBD1	TRBV30	TRBJ1-5	TGTGCCTGTTCCGAGGGGGCGCTGGGTCAGCCCCAGCATTTT	CACSEGALGQPQHF
many	TRBD1	TRBV7-8	TRBJ2-7	TGTGCCAGCAGCCAAGGGGACAGGGGGCGCGAGCAGTACTTC	CASSQGDRGREQYF
few	.	TRBV4-1	TRBJ1-4	TGCGCCAGCAGCCAAGATGGATTGGGGCGGCTTCAAATGAAAAAACTGTTTTTT	CASSQDGLGRLQMKKLFF
many	.	TRBV5-5	TRBJ2-5	TGTGCCAGCAGCGAGGGGTGGGCGCGGCAAGAGACCCAGTACTTC	CASSEGWARQETQYF
few	.	TRBV27	TRBJ2-3	TGTGCCAGCTGGCTGGGCGCGGCCCGGAGCACAGATACGCAGTATTTT	CASWLGAARSTDTQYF
.	TRBD2	TRBV2	TRBJ2-1	TGTGCCAGCATTAATATCTTTCGGACTAGCGGGAGCCATGAGCAGTTCTTC	CASINIFRTSGSHEQFF
many	TRBD2	TRBV11-2	TRBJ2-7	TGTGCCAGCAGCTCACTAGCGGGAGGCCGGAGCTCCTACGAGCAGTACTTC	CASSSLAGGRSSYEQYF
few	TRBD2	TRBV20-1	TRBJ2-1	TGCAGTGCTACCGGGACTAGCGGGAGCTCTCAAGGGGAGCAGTTCTTC	CSATGTSGSSQGEQFF
many	.	TRBV28	TRBJ1-6	TGTGCCAGCAGTTTATTGGGGTCTGCTTCTAGGTCACCCCTCCACTTT	CASSLLGSASRSPLHF
many	.	TRBV7-9	TRBJ2-5	TGTGCCAGCAGCGCAGGGGGGGCTCGGACCCAGTACTTC	CASSAGGARTQYF
.	TRBD1	TRBV20-1	TRBJ1-2	TGCAGTGCTCGGGACAGGGAGGACTATGGCTACACCTTC	CSARDREDYGYTF
.	.	TRBV29-1	TRBJ2-5	TGCAGCGTTGAAGATCTTCGGCGAGAGACCCAGTACTTC	CSVEDLRRETQYF
many	TRBD2	TRBV20-1	TRBJ2-7	TGCAGTGCGGGCCAAGCGGGACTCTTCTACGAGCAGTACTTC	CSAGQAGLFYEQYF
many	.	TRBV6-1	TRBJ2-5	TGTGCCAGCAGGCGGCGAGACCGGGTAGAAGAGACCCAGTACTTC	CASRRRDRVEETQYF
many	.	TRBV28	TRBJ2-7	TGTGCCAGCAGTCCCCCCCAGGGTAGCGGATCCTACGAGCAGTACTTC	CASSPPQGSGSYEQYF
many	.	TRBV12-3/TRBV12-4	TRBJ1-2	TGTGCCAGCACCCGGACGCGTAACTATGGCTACACCTTC	CASTRTRNYGYTF
many	.	TRBV2	TRBJ2-6	TGTGCCAGCAGTGGGGGCTCTGGGGCCAACGTCCTGACTTTC	CASSGGSGANVLTF